The rows below give T cell receptor beta chains drawn from one sample of a study of shared clonotypes between healthy human individuals. Sequencing was performed with immunoSEQ multiplex PCR; in TCRdb, only in-frame clones are kept and a portion is missing. Among a few million clones listed, around 95% were seen once. The sample taken for sequencing was naive CD4+ T cells sorted from blood. Receptors originate from a man between 18 and 29 years old in good health. Each CDR3 is given with its conserved first and last residue. Each record gives: D gene, V gene, clone size, J gene, CDR3 protein, CDR3 DNA. The D gene is left open where the match is weak. Expanded clones are given a class, and other clones once, few, many or no size at all.

-	TRBV7-9	-	TRBJ1-2	CASSRREVGLGYTF	TGTGCCAGCAGCCGTCGGGAGGTGGGCCTTGGCTACACCTTC
-	TRBV5-4	-	TRBJ1-1	CASSSTTGPQTEAFF	TGTGCCAGCAGCTCGACCACCGGGCCTCAAACTGAAGCTTTCTTT
-	TRBV28	once	TRBJ1-4	CASSPPGPRYEKLFF	TGTGCCAGCAGTCCACCGGGACCTAGATATGAAAAACTGTTTTTT
TRBD2	TRBV6-1	once	TRBJ2-2	CASSSGTSNTGELFF	TGTGCCAGCAGCTCCGGGACTAGCAACACCGGGGAGCTGTTTTTT
-	TRBV7-2	-	TRBJ1-6	CASRPPGEGSYNSPLHF	TGTGCCAGCAGGCCCCCAGGGGAGGGCTCCTATAATTCACCCCTCCACTTT
TRBD1	TRBV5-1	-	TRBJ2-1	CASSPGQTYNEQFF	TGCGCCAGCAGCCCGGGACAGACCTACAATGAGCAGTTCTTC
TRBD1	TRBV6-5	-	TRBJ2-5	CASKDARTGKKTQYF	TGTGCCAGCAAAGACGCACGGACAGGGAAGAAGACCCAGTACTTC
-	TRBV15	-	TRBJ2-7	CATSRDLVMGASEQYF	-
TRBD1	TRBV7-8	-	TRBJ1-2	CASNSGGPGGYTF	TGTGCCAGCAACTCAGGGGGGCCGGGTGGCTACACCTTC
-	TRBV6-1	-	TRBJ2-7	CASSDSRGSEQYF	TGTGCCAGCAGCGATAGTAGGGGGAGCGAGCAGTACTTC
-	TRBV5-6	-	TRBJ1-3	CASSALRTAVAGNTIYF	TGTGCCAGCAGCGCCCTCCGGACCGCCGTCGCCGGAAACACCATATATTTT
TRBD2	TRBV5-1	-	TRBJ2-7	CASSPSGSWEQYF	TGCGCCAGCAGTCCTAGCGGGAGCTGGGAGCAGTACTTC
-	TRBV12-5	-	TRBJ1-1	CASGSTVKAEAFF	TGTGCTAGTGGTTCCACGGTGAAAGCTGAAGCTTTCTTT
TRBD1	TRBV6-5	-	TRBJ2-5	CASSSGTGIQETQYF	TGTGCCAGCAGCTCCGGGACAGGGATTCAAGAGACCCAGTACTTC
-	TRBV6-5	-	TRBJ2-3	CASRNEWGYTDTQYF	TGTGCCAGCAGAAACGAATGGGGGTACACAGATACGCAGTATTTT
-	TRBV18	-	TRBJ1-5	CASSPSHGSNQPQHF	TGTGCCAGCTCACCATCTCATGGTAGCAATCAGCCCCAGCATTTT
TRBD1	TRBV7-2	-	TRBJ1-1	CASSLSTGQYDRAFF	TGTGCCAGCAGCTTATCCACGGGACAGTATGATAGGGCTTTCTTT
-	TRBV4-1	once	TRBJ1-1	CASSQEDRKGAEAFF	TGCGCCAGCAGCCAAGAGGACCGGAAAGGCGCTGAAGCTTTCTTT
-	TRBV10-1	-	TRBJ1-2	CASSDSLVGGYTF	TGCGCCAGCAGTGATTCCTTGGTGGGAGGCTACACCTTC
TRBD2	TRBV5-1	-	TRBJ2-3	CASSRLAGASTDTQYF	TGCGCCAGCAGCCGACTAGCGGGGGCGAGCACAGATACGCAGTATTTT
TRBD1	TRBV6-4	-	TRBJ2-2	CASSPQGVNTGELFF	TGTGCCAGCAGTCCACAGGGGGTGAACACCGGGGAGCTGTTTTTT
-	TRBV5-1	-	TRBJ2-5	CASSLGGSGETQYF	TGCGCCAGCAGCTTGGGAGGGTCTGGGGAGACCCAGTACTTC
TRBD1	TRBV30	-	TRBJ1-2	CAWSAQGARRGYTF	TGTGCCTGGAGTGCCCAGGGGGCTCGCCGTGGCTACACCTTC
TRBD2	TRBV6-1	-	TRBJ2-2	CASSEARGATGELFF	TGTGCCAGCAGTGAAGCGCGGGGGGCGACCGGGGAGCTGTTTTTT
-	TRBV27	-	TRBJ2-7	CASRSGAAPSYEQYF	TGTGCCAGCAGATCGGGAGCGGCCCCCTCCTACGAGCAGTACTTC
-	TRBV2	once	TRBJ2-1	CASRQEAPGIYNEQFF	TGTGCCAGCAGGCAGGAAGCTCCGGGGATCTACAATGAGCAGTTCTTC
-	TRBV11-3	-	TRBJ2-1	CASSSRVGEQFF	TGTGCCAGCAGTTCCAGGGTGGGGGAGCAGTTCTTC
-	TRBV4-2	-	TRBJ2-3	CASSQDWLLTEDTQYF	TGTGCCAGCAGCCAAGATTGGCTGCTAACAGAAGATACGCAGTATTTT
-	TRBV6-6	-	TRBJ2-7	CASRTSGGLYYEQYF	TGTGCCAGCAGAACGTCAGGGGGACTGTACTACGAGCAGTACTTC
-	TRBV5-8	-	TRBJ1-3	CASSFKTVSGNTIYF	TGTGCCAGCAGCTTCAAGACGGTCTCTGGAAACACCATATATTTT
TRBD1	TRBV19	-	TRBJ1-5	CASSSWTGGDQPQHF	TGTGCCAGTAGTAGCTGGACAGGGGGCGATCAGCCCCAGCATTTT
-	TRBV28	-	TRBJ1-6	CATQTNTAPLHF	TGTGCCACCCAAACAAACACGGCACCCCTCCACTTT
-	TRBV11-2	-	TRBJ2-1	CASSLLWSEQFF	TGTGCCAGCAGCTTATTGTGGTCTGAGCAGTTCTTC
-	TRBV13	-	TRBJ1-1	CASSHNTGGNTEAFF	TGTGCCAGCAGCCACAATACGGGGGGGAACACTGAAGCTTTCTTT
-	TRBV28	-	TRBJ1-2	CASRQGHYGYTF	TGTGCCAGCAGGCAGGGGCACTATGGCTACACCTTC
-	TRBV7-9	-	TRBJ1-2	CASSYLLGGLANYGYTF	TGTGCCAGCAGCTACCTATTGGGCGGGCTAGCTAACTATGGCTACACCTTC
TRBD1	TRBV5-1	-	TRBJ2-2	CASAQGAVPGELFF	TGCGCCAGCGCACAGGGGGCAGTTCCCGGGGAGCTGTTTTTT
TRBD1	TRBV7-3	-	TRBJ2-2	CASSLSTGGTGELFF	TGTGCCAGCAGCTTAAGTACAGGGGGCACCGGGGAGCTGTTTTTT
-	TRBV6-5	once	TRBJ2-1	CASSSGSSYNEQFF	TGTGCCAGCAGCTCCGGGAGCTCCTACAATGAGCAGTTCTTC
-	TRBV7-9	-	TRBJ1-1	CASSTGRGSTEAFF	TGTGCCAGCAGCACAGGCAGGGGTTCCACTGAAGCTTTCTTT